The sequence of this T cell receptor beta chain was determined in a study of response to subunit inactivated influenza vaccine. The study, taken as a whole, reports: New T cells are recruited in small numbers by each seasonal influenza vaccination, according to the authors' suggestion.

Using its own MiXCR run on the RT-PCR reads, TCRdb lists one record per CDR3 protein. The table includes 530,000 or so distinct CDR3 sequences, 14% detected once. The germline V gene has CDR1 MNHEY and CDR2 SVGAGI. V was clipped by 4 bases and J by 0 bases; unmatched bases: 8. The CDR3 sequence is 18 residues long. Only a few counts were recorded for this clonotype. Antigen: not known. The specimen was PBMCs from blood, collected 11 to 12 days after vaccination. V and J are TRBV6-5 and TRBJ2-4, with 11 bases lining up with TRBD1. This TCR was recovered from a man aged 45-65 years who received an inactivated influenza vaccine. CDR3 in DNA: TGTGCCAGCAGTTCCATCCTCGGACAGGGGGCAGCCAAAAACATTCAGTACTTC. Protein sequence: CASSSILGQGAAKNIQYF.